What follows are 32 T cell receptor beta chains derived from one specimen sequenced in a study of CD8 T cells in ankylosing spondylitis. TCRdb itself ran the 5' RACE reads through MiXCR, one entry per CDR3 protein. Of some 150,000 distinct CDR3 sequences listed, over 10% are singletons. Sequenced sample: blood, either unsorted or a sorted T cell fraction (not recorded which). The receptors here all came from a female donor with ankylosing spondylitis or in good health (not recorded which).

This clonotype has at least ten counts. The CDR3 DNA sequence: TGTGCCAGCAGTTTTCTGGAGAGCTCCTACGAGCAGTACTTC. Its protein is CASSFLESSYEQYF. The chain combines TRBV12-3 or TRBV12-4 with TRBJ2-7; no definite D call. Trimming removed 3 bases from V and 0 bases from J, with 9 bases in between. This CDR3 contains 14 residues.

Concerning this clonotype itself: This may be a read error, as it is one base from a much larger clone. The chain recombines TRBV7-2 with TRBJ1-6, with unresolved D. The CDR3 sequence is 15 residues long. V lost 2 bases to trimming and J lost 6 bases, with 11 bases between them. Germline-derived CDR1 and CDR2 are SGHTA and FQGNSA. This CDR3 is CASSLPWTVNSPLHF. The CDR3 DNA reads as TGTGCCAGCAGCTTACCCTGGACGGTTAATTCACCCCTCCACTTT.

This chain's CDR3 is CASSSRLGEYQETQYF. The CDR3 DNA reads TGTGCCAGCAGCTCGAGACTAGGGGAGTACCAAGAGACCCAGTACTTC. The rearrangement links TRBV7-2 to TRBJ2-5, with D maybe TRBD2 (6 bases). V lost 4 bases, J lost 0 bases, and 15 bases lay in between. Germline-derived CDR1 and CDR2 are SGHTA and FQGNSA. CDR3 length: 16 residues.

Comment on this clonotype: A read error is possible here, since a much larger clone lies one base away. The V call is TRBV5-1, the J call TRBJ2-5, with D hard to call. V was trimmed by 4 bases and J by 5 bases, leaving 9 bases between them. Per the germline V gene, CDR1 is SGHRS and CDR2 is YFSETQ. The CDR3 is 12 residues long. DNA for the CDR3: TGCGCCAGCAGCCCTACTACGGAGACCCAGTACTTC. It codes for CASSPTTETQYF.

This rearrangement joins TRBV12-3 or TRBV12-4 to TRBJ2-4, with a possible D match to TRBD1 (7 bases). V shed 2 bases and J shed 0 bases, with 14 bases lying between them. This CDR3 spans 17 amino acids. The CDR3 DNA reads TGTGCCAGCAGTTTAATTCAGGGGGGAATAGCCAAAAACATTCAGTACTTC. Protein sequence: CASSLIQGGIAKNIQYF.

This clonotype has ten or more counts. The V and J genes are TRBV6-1 and TRBJ1-5; possible D gene TRBD1, 5 bases. Trimming stripped 6 bases from V and 2 bases from J, with 11 bases between. Germline CDR1 is MNHNS and CDR2 is SASEGT. This CDR3 region has 14 residues. The chain's CDR3 is CASSPGRGNQPQHF. The CDR3 DNA reads TGTGCCAGCAGCCCGGGACGCGGCAATCAGCCCCAGCATTTT.

This clonotype was counted many times. This chain connects TRBV28 to TRBJ2-7; D not resolved. V lost 3 bases, J lost 6 bases, and 12 bases lay in between. The CDR3 spans 13 residues. Germline CDR1 MDHEN, CDR2 SYDVKM. Written as DNA, the CDR3 is TGTGCCAGCAGTTTCCCTCAAGCTAGCGAGCAGTACTTC. Translation gives CASSFPQASEQYF.

This clonotype turned up a few times. The rearrangement uses TRBV28 and TRBJ2-7, with D perhaps matching TRBD1 or TRBD2 (5 bases each). This CDR3 comprises 15 residues. CDR1 and CDR2 from the germline V gene are MDHEN and SYDVKM. V gave up 7 bases and J gave up 3 bases, with 19 bases separating them. CDR3 nucleotides: TGTGCCAGCACCTCCGGTGGGGGTCCCCTCTACGAGCAGTACTTC. Translating it yields CASTSGGGPLYEQYF. The entire variable domain, with the rest obtained from reference TRBV28 and TRBJ2-7, is as follows: DVKVTQSSRYLVKRTGEKVFLECVQDMDHENMFWYRQDPGLGLRLIYFSYDVKMKEKGDIPEGYSVSREKKERFSLILESASTNQTSMYLCASTSGGGPLYEQYFGPGTRLTVT.

This clonotype was detected many times. The gene calls are TRBV20-1 and TRBJ2-4; 8 bases agree with TRBD1. V gave up 0 bases and J gave up 0 bases; unmatched junction bases: 7. Germline CDR1 is DFQATT and CDR2 is SNEGSKA (reference sequence). This CDR3 contains 17 residues. For the CDR3, the DNA is TGCAGTGCTAGAGACGGGACAGGCCAACTAGCCAAAAACATTCAGTACTTC. It is translated as CSARDGTGQLAKNIQYF.

There are many counts of this clonotype. This chain uses TRBV12-3 or TRBV12-4 with TRBJ2-6; tentative D call: TRBD2 (6 bases). Trimming cost V 3 bases and J 2 bases, with 11 bases left between them. This CDR3 is 16 amino acids long. CDR3 residues: CASSFHPGAGANVLTF. CDR3 nucleotides: TGTGCCAGCAGTTTTCATCCGGGAGCTGGGGCCAACGTCCTGACTTTC.

This clonotype has ten or more counts. This rearrangement joins TRBV15 to TRBJ2-7; D not resolved. V was clipped by 2 bases and J by 2 bases, with 13 bases between them. The CDR3 totals 15 residues. CDR1 is LNHNV, CDR2 YYDKDF, per germline (reference sequence). The CDR3 region has the DNA TGTGCCACCAGCAGAACGACGGTATCCGCCTACGAGCAGTACTTC. This sequence encodes CATSRTTVSAYEQYF.

This clonotype was counted ten times or more. This chain joins TRBV4-1 and TRBJ1-2; 9 bases map to TRBD1. Germline loops: CDR1 MGHRA, CDR2 YSYEKL. V was pared by 4 bases and J by 7 bases, with 4 bases of the junction left unmatched. The length of the CDR3 is 13 residues. CDR3 in amino acids: CASSRSTGGGYTF. CDR3 coding DNA: TGCGCCAGCAGCCGATCGACAGGGGGTGGCTACACCTTC.

In its sample, this clonotype was seen many times. The V gene is TRBV6-5, the J gene TRBJ2-1; D could derive from TRBD1 or TRBD2 (6 bases each). The germline CDR1 and CDR2 sequences are MNHEY and SVGAGI. V was trimmed by 0 bases and J by 7 bases, leaving 10 bases between them. The CDR3 is 14 amino acids. CDR3 amino acids: CASSYSGGQNEQFF. For the CDR3, the DNA is TGTGCCAGCAGTTACTCGGGGGGCCAAAATGAGCAGTTCTTC.

This clonotype came up a few times. V is TRBV20-1 and J is TRBJ2-1; D may match TRBD1 or TRBD2 (6 bases each). The CDR3 length is 16 residues. In germline, CDR1 is DFQATT, CDR2 SNEGSKA (reference sequence). V shed 3 bases and J shed 4 bases, with 19 bases lying between them. The CDR3 here is CSARQNRGRQYNEQFF. The CDR3 DNA is TGCAGTGCTAGGCAGAACCGGGGGCGCCAGTACAATGAGCAGTTCTTC.

In its sample, this clonotype was seen many times. The chain links TRBV5-1 to TRBJ2-7; no clear D gene. Germline V CDR1 and CDR2: SGHRS, YFSETQ. V was trimmed by 2 bases and J by 3 bases, leaving 15 bases between them. CDR3 length: 15 residues. CDR3 residues: CASSFLRRPDYEQYF. Here the CDR3 DNA reads TGCGCCAGCAGCTTTTTAAGGAGACCGGACTACGAGCAGTACTTC.

This clonotype was seen a single time. The chain is built from TRBV28 and TRBJ1-1; perhaps TRBD1 as D (5 bases). There are 15 residues in the CDR3. Trimming removed 5 bases at V and 2 bases at J, with 15 bases between. Germline V gene data show CDR1 as MDHEN and CDR2 as SYDVKM. This CDR3 is CASSLTAGSNTEAFF. DNA of the CDR3: TGTGCCAGCAGTCTGACAGCCGGCTCTAACACTGAAGCTTTCTTT. Full variable domain (remainder filled in from reference TRBV28 and TRBJ1-1): DVKVTQSSRYLVKRTGEKVFLECVQDMDHENMFWYRQDPGLGLRLIYFSYDVKMKEKGDIPEGYSVSREKKERFSLILESASTNQTSMYLCASSLTAGSNTEAFFGQGTRLTVV.

The rearrangement links TRBV6-2 or TRBV6-3 to TRBJ1-2, with no clear D. Germline V gene data show CDR1 as MNHEY and CDR2 as SVGEGT. Trimming stripped 2 bases from V and 1 base from J, with 11 bases between. The CDR3 sequence is 15 residues long. CDR3: CASSYPHGFNYGYTF. CDR3 sequence (DNA): TGTGCCAGCAGTTACCCCCACGGATTTAACTATGGCTACACCTTC.

The gene calls are TRBV6-1 and TRBJ2-7; 12 bases match TRBD2. Germline-derived CDR1 and CDR2 are MNHNS and SASEGT. The junction had 3 bases not matched to a gene; V was cut back by 6 bases and J by 0 bases. The CDR3 is 15 amino acids. This chain's CDR3 is CASSETSGGSYEQYF. CDR3 DNA sequence: TGTGCCAGCAGCGAGACTAGCGGGGGCTCCTACGAGCAGTACTTC.

There are many counts of this clonotype. The chain employs TRBV11-2 and TRBJ2-1; D possibly matches TRBD1 or TRBD2 (6 bases each). The CDR3 is 16 residues long. Between the trimmed V and J ends, which lost 1 base and 7 bases, there was a span of 17 bases. The V gene's germline CDR1 is SGHAT and CDR2 FQNNGV. For the CDR3, the DNA is TGTGCCAGCAGCTTAGGAGAGGGGGGTCTTTGGAATGAGCAGTTCTTC. Translating gives CASSLGEGGLWNEQFF.

This clonotype came up a few times. The V and J genes are TRBV3-1 and TRBJ1-1; D remains unclear. Germline V CDR1 and CDR2: LGHDT, YNNKEL (reference sequence). V was pared by 2 bases and J by 0 bases, with 10 bases between. This CDR3 spans 15 amino acids. In nucleotides, the CDR3 is TGTGCCAGCAGCCAATGGTCGGATGTGAACACTGAAGCTTTCTTT. Translated, it gives CASSQWSDVNTEAFF.

There are a few counts of this clonotype. A read error may be the cause here, since a much bigger clone is one base away. J is TRBJ1-2 and V is TRBV25-1; D remains ambiguous. Between the trimmed V and J ends, which lost 2 bases and 10 bases, there was a span of 17 bases. Germline assignment: CDR1 MGHDK and CDR2 SYGVNS. The CDR3 covers 14 residues. CDR3 sequence: CASSEGWGEDDYTF. Written as DNA, the CDR3 is TGTGCCAGCAGTGAAGGGTGGGGTGAGGATGACTACACCTTC.

This clonotype was picked up many times. The chain recombines TRBV7-9 with TRBJ1-2, with 7 nucleotides matching TRBD1. Trimming at V came to 1 base and at J to 4 bases, leaving 9 bases not matched to a gene. The germline V gene encodes CDR1 SEHNR and CDR2 FQNEAQ (reference sequence). This CDR3 has 16 amino acids. For the CDR3, the DNA is TGTGCCAGCAGCTTAGGACCGACAGGGTCGGGCTATGGCTACACCTTC. Translated: CASSLGPTGSGYGYTF.

This clonotype was seen at least ten times. The chain carries TRBV18 and TRBJ2-3; no clear D gene. V was cut by 3 bases and J by 0 bases, with 7 bases left in between. CDR3 size: 14 residues. CDR1 and CDR2 (germline): KGHSH, LQKENI. CDR3 sequence reads: CASSPAASTDTQYF. The CDR3 DNA reads as TGTGCCAGCTCACCTGCGGCTAGCACAGATACGCAGTATTTT.

This clonotype was detected many times. This chain joins TRBV25-1 and TRBJ1-4; D call uncertain. Germline V gene lookup returns CDR1 MGHDK and CDR2 SYGVNS. The CDR3 runs to 15 residues. V dropped 2 bases and J dropped 10 bases, with 17 bases sitting between them. The CDR3 is CASSEAGQTWGKLFF. The CDR3 region has the DNA TGTGCCAGCAGTGAAGCCGGCCAGACATGGGGAAAACTGTTTTTT.

Comment on this clonotype: This clone may be a read error of a much larger clone one base away. The V and J genes are TRBV6-7 and TRBJ2-1; TRBD1 matches at 9 bases. TRBV6-7 is annotated as an ORF whose role is uncertain. V lost 9 bases, J lost 5 bases, and 5 bases stayed unmatched. The CDR3 has 13 amino acids. This CDR3 is CARTGGAHNEQFF. The CDR3 nucleotides are TGTGCCAGGACAGGGGGAGCTCACAATGAGCAGTTCTTC.

This clonotype was observed many times. The chain has TRBV7-2 and TRBJ2-4; no reliable D call. Trimming took 4 bases from V and 7 from J, leaving 11 bases between them. The CDR3 has 13 amino acids. Germline CDR1 and CDR2: SGHTA and FQGNSA. The CDR3 is CASSSSSGNIQYF. In DNA, the CDR3 is TGTGCCAGCAGCTCCTCCAGTGGGAACATTCAGTACTTC.

This clonotype was observed a handful of times. The chain couples TRBV5-4 to TRBJ2-3; D is possibly TRBD1 or TRBD2 (5 bases each). The V and J ends lost 4 bases and 1 base respectively, with 10 bases between them. CDR3 length: 14 residues. The germline gives CDR1 SGHNT, CDR2 YYREEE (reference sequence). The DNA of the CDR3 is TGTGCCAGCAGCCCGCAGGGAGGCACAGATACGCAGTATTTT. Its protein product is CASSPQGGTDTQYF.

This clonotype has just a few counts. The genes are TRBV19 and TRBJ2-5, with TRBD2 identical over 8 bases. Per germline, CDR1 LNHDA and CDR2 SQIVND (reference sequence). Trimming took 5 bases from V and 5 from J; bases not matched to a gene: 4. The CDR3 spans 13 residues. The CDR3 spells CASSDQRGETQYF. CDR3 bases: TGTGCCAGTAGTGATCAGCGGGGGGAGACCCAGTACTTC.

This clonotype was counted between two and nine times. The rearrangement links TRBV5-1 to TRBJ2-1, with a possible D match to TRBD2 (6 bases). The CDR3 has 12 amino acids. Germline V lookup: CDR1 SGHRS, CDR2 YFSETQ. Trimming removed 2 bases from V and 9 bases from J, with 9 bases in between. Here the CDR3 DNA reads TGCGCCAGCAGCTTCGGGAGCAGTGAGCAGTTCTTC. Translating gives CASSFGSSEQFF.

Many counts were recorded for this clonotype. This sequence joins TRBV5-1 and TRBJ2-7; 9 bases agree with TRBD2. The length of the CDR3 is 16 residues. V shed 1 base, J shed 1 base, and the junction held 6 bases outside the gene matches. CDR1 SGHRS and CDR2 YFSETQ come from the germline V gene. CDR3 amino acids: CASSLRVTSGSYEQYF. The CDR3 DNA sequence: TGCGCCAGCAGCTTGAGGGTGACTAGCGGATCCTACGAGCAGTACTTC.

The chain has TRBV19 and TRBJ2-7; D might be TRBD1 (6 bases). Trimming shortened V by 3 bases and J by 2 bases, and 11 bases separated the two germline ends. Germline V gives CDR1 LNHDA, CDR2 SQIVND (reference sequence). The length of the CDR3 is 14 residues. CDR3 in amino acids: CASSMDRPAYEQYF. In DNA, the CDR3 is TGTGCCAGTAGTATGGACAGACCCGCCTACGAGCAGTACTTC. The whole variable domain, filled in from reference TRBV19 and TRBJ2-7, reads DGGITQSPKYLFRKEGQNVTLSCEQNLNHDAMYWYRQDPGQGLRLIYYSQIVNDFQKGDIAEGYSVSREKKESFPLTVTSAQKNPTAFYLCASSMDRPAYEQYFGPGTRLTVT.

The V call is TRBV11-3, the J call TRBJ2-2; TRBD2 agrees at 12 bases. CDR3 length: 18 amino acids. The germline V gene has CDR1 SGHNT and CDR2 YENEEA. V lost 0 bases, J lost 2 bases, and 4 bases stayed unmatched. The CDR3 DNA follows: TGTGCCAGCAGCTTAGATAGCGGACTAGCGGGAAACACCGGGGAGCTGTTTTTT. Protein product: CASSLDSGLAGNTGELFF.